This T cell receptor beta chain was sequenced in a study of CD8 T cells in acute hepatitis C reinfection. Turning to this clone: What it recognizes is unknown.

The CDR3 loop spans 14 amino acids. Germline V gene sequence: CDR1 SGHVS, CDR2 FNYEAQ. V lost 3 bases and J lost 1, with 9 bases in between. Clones were sequenced by immunoSEQ multiplex PCR, and TCRdb holds only the in-frame ones, with some missing. Here the sample spans fewer than 40,000 clones, approximately 85% being singletons. Time point noted: naive CD8 control sorted from an acute-time-point sample. General observations from the study: No group differed significantly in the high NS3-1073 repertoire diversity.

The specimen sequenced was naive CD8+ T cells from PBMCs. This clonotype originated in a woman between 18 and 30 years old who spontaneously cleared hepatitis C infection. The rearrangement links TRBV7-6 to TRBJ1-1; possibly TRBD1 for D (5 bases). CDR3 amino acids: CASSFLGGNTEAFF. The CDR3 bases are TGTGCCAGCAGCTTCTTGGGGGGGAACACTGAAGCTTTCTTT.